Each of the 20 T cell receptor beta chains below was sequenced from the same sample in a study of cytotoxic CD8 clonotypes in ibrutinib-treated CLL. The data were produced by immunoSEQ multiplex PCR, yet TCRdb's version contains in-frame clones alone and is incomplete. The sample records approximately 150,000 clones, 88% being singletons. Sample: PBMCs, taken at disease progression, from a patient treated with ibrutinib. These receptors were taken from a human donor with chronic lymphocytic leukemia.

This clone was detected a few times. V gene TRBV7-6 combines with J gene TRBJ2-5; D is possibly TRBD2 (5 bases). The CDR3 runs 13 residues. Germline V gene lookup returns CDR1 SGHVS and CDR2 FNYEAQ. The germline V and J ends were trimmed by 1 base and 5 bases, with 8 bases remaining between them. CDR3 DNA: TGTGCCAGCAGCTTAGGCGGCGGGGAGACCCAGTACTTC. This gives the protein CASSLGGGETQYF.

V is TRBV15 and J is TRBJ1-1; 7 nucleotides line up with TRBD1. The CDR3 is 15 residues long. The ends lost 4 bases at V and 6 bases at J; junction bases unmatched: 11. The germline V gene has CDR1 LNHNV and CDR2 YYDKDF (reference sequence). The CDR3 loop is CATSTYTGAGAEAFF. The CDR3, as DNA: TGTGCCACCAGCACCTATACAGGGGCAGGTGCTGAAGCTTTCTTT.

J is TRBJ2-3 and V is TRBV5-4; 11 nucleotides match TRBD1. The germline CDR1 and CDR2 sequences are SGHNT and YYREEE (reference sequence). The trim removed 6 bases at V and 4 bases at J, leaving 10 bases unmatched. The CDR3 consists of 16 residues. This chain's CDR3 is CASTDGRTGGSDTQYF. CDR3 bases: TGTGCCAGCACCGACGGAAGGACAGGGGGCTCAGATACGCAGTATTTT.

Comment on this clone: This specimen includes other DNA sequences encoding the same CDR3. The rearrangement joins TRBV15 to TRBJ2-7, with TRBD2 matching over 9 bases. CDR1 is LNHNV, CDR2 YYDKDF, per germline (reference sequence). This CDR3 region has 15 residues. J gave up 4 bases and V 0 bases, and 4 bases lay outside the gene matches. Written as DNA, the CDR3 is TGTGCCACCAGCAGAGATCGGGCGGGAGGGTACGAGCAGTACTTC. Translation gives CATSRDRAGGYEQYF.

The V and J genes are TRBV7-8 and TRBJ2-1; D is possibly TRBD2 (6 bases). From germline, CDR1 is SGHVS and CDR2 FQNEAQ. The length of the CDR3 is 13 residues. Trimming took off 0 bases at V and 10 bases at J, with 10 bases between the two ends. The CDR3 sequence: CASSLATSYEQFF. The CDR3 DNA follows: TGTGCCAGCAGCTTAGCGACTAGTTACGAGCAGTTCTTC.

V usage is TRBV2 and J usage is TRBJ1-5, with TRBD1 matching 10 bases. Germline V gene sequence: CDR1 SNHLY, CDR2 FYNNEI. The CDR3 consists of 17 residues. The V and J ends lost 5 bases and 2 bases, in that order; junction bases with no gene match: 9. The CDR3 nucleotides are TGTGCCAGCAGTCGACAGGGGGCGACCCCTGGCAATCAGCCCCAGCATTTT. Translation gives CASSRQGATPGNQPQHF.

The V and J genes are TRBV4-2 and TRBJ2-7; 13 bases align to TRBD2. Germline CDR1 and CDR2: LGHNA and YNFKEQ. The CDR3 extends over 16 amino acids. V shed 5 bases, J shed 1 base, and the junction held 5 bases outside the gene matches. The CDR3 bases are TGTGCCAGCAGCGCGGGACTAGCGGGGCCATCCTACGAGCAGTACTTC. Translation: CASSAGLAGPSYEQYF.

The chain carries TRBV27 and TRBJ2-1; weak D call: TRBD2 (6 bases). The V end lost 0 bases, the J end lost 6 bases, and 18 bases lay between the germline ends. CDR3 length: 17 residues. Germline CDR1 and CDR2: MNHEY and SMNVEV (reference sequence). The CDR3 coding sequence is TGTGCCAGCAGTTTATCCTCGGAACTAGCCCCGGGCAATGAGCAGTTCTTC. This gives the protein CASSLSSELAPGNEQFF.

Here the CDR3 reads CASSLLLAGVREQFF. CDR3 bases: TGTGCCAGCAGCTTATTACTAGCGGGAGTTCGGGAGCAGTTCTTC. The genes are TRBV5-6 and TRBJ2-1, with 11 bases that match TRBD2. The trim removed 2 bases at V and 10 bases at J, leaving 8 bases unmatched. From germline, CDR1 is SGHDT and CDR2 YYEEEE. The CDR3 covers 15 residues.

This chain uses TRBV2 with TRBJ2-3; TRBD1 agrees at 10 bases. Germline CDR1 reads SNHLY; CDR2 reads FYNNEI. The CDR3 sequence is 15 residues long. Germline trimming cut 3 bases from V and 3 bases from J; bases unmatched to any gene: 3. The CDR3 DNA sequence: TGTGCCAGCAGTGAGGGGACAGGGGAAACAGATACGCAGTATTTT. Translation: CASSEGTGETDTQYF.

The chain combines TRBV15 with TRBJ2-3, with 8 bases that match TRBD1. Germline CDR1 LNHNV, CDR2 YYDKDF (reference sequence). V shed 2 bases, J shed 2 bases, and the junction held 3 bases outside the gene matches. CDR3 length: 15 residues. The CDR3 DNA reads as TGTGCCACCAGCAGACAGGGGGCCATCACAGATACGCAGTATTTT. Translated, it gives CATSRQGAITDTQYF.

The gene calls are TRBV5-1 and TRBJ2-5; no clear D gene. Per the germline V gene, CDR1 is SGHRS and CDR2 is YFSETQ. CDR3 length: 18 amino acids. V was shortened by 0 bases and J by 1 base, with 19 bases between the two germline ends. Written as DNA, the CDR3 is TGCGCCAGCAGCTTGGGTGACCTCCCCACGTCGGGCCAAGAGACCCAGTACTTC. It encodes CASSLGDLPTSGQETQYF.

The CDR3 DNA reads TGTGCCAGCAGTGGCGTTACCCGGACAGGGGCTAACACCGGGGAGCTGTTTTTT. It translates to CASSGVTRTGANTGELFF. V gene TRBV11-3 combines with J gene TRBJ2-2; 9 bases align to TRBD1. The length of the CDR3 is 18 residues. The ends lost 6 bases at V and 2 bases at J; junction bases unmatched: 13. Germline CDR1 SGHNT, CDR2 YENEEA.

The genes are TRBV7-9 and TRBJ1-1, with D possibly being TRBD1 (6 bases). This CDR3 spans 16 amino acids. Germline-derived CDR1 and CDR2 are SEHNR and FQNEAQ (reference sequence). Trimming took 3 bases from V and 1 from J, leaving 15 bases between them. Here the CDR3 DNA reads TGTGCCAGCAGCTTTTCCAGGGGTTCAGGGAACACTGAAGCTTTCTTT. Its translation is CASSFSRGSGNTEAFF.

The chain has TRBV5-4 and TRBJ2-7; 14 positions match TRBD2. CDR1 and CDR2 (germline): SGHNT, YYREEE (reference sequence). The CDR3 contains 17 residues. J was trimmed by 3 bases and V by 4 bases; bases with no gene match: 9. The chain's CDR3 is CASSGGLAGVPYYEQYF. As DNA, the CDR3 is TGTGCCAGCAGCGGGGGACTAGCGGGAGTCCCCTACTACGAGCAGTACTTC.

This chain uses TRBV25-1 with TRBJ1-2, with a tentative D call TRBD1 (5 bases). The CDR3 sequence is 13 residues long. The ends were cut back, 5 bases at V and 4 bases at J, with 11 bases in the middle. CDR1 and CDR2 from the germline V gene are MGHDK and SYGVNS. The CDR3 nucleotides read TGTGCCAGCAGTCATCGGGGCGGCTATGGCTACACCTTC. Residues: CASSHRGGYGYTF.

The J gene is TRBJ1-5, the V gene TRBV18, with 9 bases matching TRBD1. The length of the CDR3 is 16 residues. The germline CDR1 and CDR2 sequences are KGHSH and LQKENI. V dropped 2 bases and J dropped 4; count of bases not matched to a gene: 6. The CDR3 DNA sequence: TGTGCCAGCTCACCAGGACAGGGGCGAGTTAATCAGCCCCAGCATTTT. The encoded protein is CASSPGQGRVNQPQHF.

The V and J genes are TRBV19 and TRBJ2-7, with TRBD2 matching 9 bases. Germline loops: CDR1 LNHDA, CDR2 SQIVND (reference sequence). CDR3 length: 14 amino acids. Trimming cost V 8 bases and J 0 bases; bases outside gene matches: 5. The CDR3 reads CASGTSPSSYEQYF. Here the CDR3 DNA reads TGTGCCAGTGGGACTAGCCCGAGCTCCTACGAGCAGTACTTC.

The chain carries TRBV11-2 and TRBJ1-2; possibly TRBD1 for D (5 bases). Germline lookup yields CDR1 SGHAT and CDR2 FQNNGV. There are 15 residues in the CDR3. Trimming took 1 base from V and 8 from J, leaving 17 bases between them. CDR3 in amino acids: CASSLASSGDGGYTF. The CDR3, as DNA: TGTGCCAGCAGCTTAGCGTCGTCGGGGGATGGGGGCTACACCTTC.

This rearrangement joins TRBV5-8 to TRBJ2-3; D is unresolved. Germline CDR1 reads SGHTS; CDR2 reads YDEGEE. V was clipped by 10 bases and J by 6 bases, with 12 bases between them. The CDR3 totals 11 residues. In DNA form, the CDR3 reads TGTGCCGGACGGCAGATGGATACGCAGTATTTT. Protein: CAGRQMDTQYF.